This T cell receptor (beta chain) originates from a study of CD8+CD57+ T cells in acquired aplastic anemia. Study at large: The study obtained an average of about 3.1 ug of DNA from sorted CD4+ and CD8+ cells.

The germline gives CDR1 SNHLY, CDR2 FYNNEI. The CDR3 contains 11 residues. General study points: Some 28 CD8+ CDR3 sequences occurred in both the patients and the controls.

Individuals selected for sequencing had exhibited CD8+CD57+ cell expansion on flow cytometry. Every patient presented with severe acquired aplastic anemia. Many counts were recorded for this clonotype. Its antigen is undetermined. The junction differs from germline at one of its ends, possibly a read error. For CDR3 and TCR beta VDJ profiling, genomic DNA was the template used. TCRdb re-called the reads with MiXCR, one entry per CDR3 protein. The sample records 150,000 or so distinct CDR3 sequences, around 48% being singletons. This chain uses TRBV2 with TRBJ2-5; D unclear. The sequence was collected from a human donor with aplastic anemia. Sequenced material: sorted CD4+, CD8+, or CD8+CD57+ T cells (not recorded which) from PBMCs. This CDR3 is CASGVDWDLVF. CDR3 DNA: TGTGCCAGCGGGGTTGACTGGGATCTAGTATTC.